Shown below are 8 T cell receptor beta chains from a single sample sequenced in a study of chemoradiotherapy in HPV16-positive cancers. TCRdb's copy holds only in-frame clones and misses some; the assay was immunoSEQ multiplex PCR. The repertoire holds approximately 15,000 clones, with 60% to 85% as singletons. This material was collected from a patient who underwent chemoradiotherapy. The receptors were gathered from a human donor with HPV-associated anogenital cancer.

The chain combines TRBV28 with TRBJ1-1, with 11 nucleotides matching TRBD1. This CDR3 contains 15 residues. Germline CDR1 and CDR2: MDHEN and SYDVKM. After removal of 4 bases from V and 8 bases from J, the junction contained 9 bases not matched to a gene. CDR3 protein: CASSSPGQGEGEAFF. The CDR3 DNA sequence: TGTGCCAGCAGTTCTCCGGGACAGGGGGAGGGAGAAGCTTTCTTT.

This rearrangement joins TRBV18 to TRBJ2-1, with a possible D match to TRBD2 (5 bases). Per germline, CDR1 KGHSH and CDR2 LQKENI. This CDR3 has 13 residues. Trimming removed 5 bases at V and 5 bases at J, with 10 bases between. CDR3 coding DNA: TGTGCCAGCTCATCTCGACTAAACAATGAGCAGTTCTTC. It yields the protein CASSSRLNNEQFF. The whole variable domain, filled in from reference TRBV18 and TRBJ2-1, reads NAGVMQNPRHLVRRRGQEARLRCSPMKGHSHVYWYRQLPEEGLKFMVYLQKENIIDESGMPKERFSAEFPKEGPSILRIQQVVRGDSAAYFCASSSRLNNEQFFGPGTRLTVL.

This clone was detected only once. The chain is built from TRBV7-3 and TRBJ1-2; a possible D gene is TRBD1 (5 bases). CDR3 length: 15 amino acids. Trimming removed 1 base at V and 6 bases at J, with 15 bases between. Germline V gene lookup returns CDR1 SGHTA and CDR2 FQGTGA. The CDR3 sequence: CASSLNVGEANGYTF. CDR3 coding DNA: TGTGCCAGCAGCTTAAATGTAGGGGAGGCGAATGGCTACACCTTC.

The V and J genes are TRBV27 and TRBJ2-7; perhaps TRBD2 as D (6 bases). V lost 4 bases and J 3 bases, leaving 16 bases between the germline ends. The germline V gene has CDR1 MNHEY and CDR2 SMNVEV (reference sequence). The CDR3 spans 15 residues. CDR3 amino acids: CASSSGTQTLYEQYF. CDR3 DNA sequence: TGTGCCAGCAGTTCCGGGACTCAAACGCTCTACGAGCAGTACTTC.

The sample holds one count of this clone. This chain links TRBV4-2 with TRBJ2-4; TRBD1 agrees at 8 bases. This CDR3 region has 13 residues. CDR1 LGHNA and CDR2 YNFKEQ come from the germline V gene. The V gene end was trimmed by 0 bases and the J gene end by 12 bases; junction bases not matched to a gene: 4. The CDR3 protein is CASSQDQDRAQYF. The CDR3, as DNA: TGTGCCAGCAGCCAAGACCAGGACAGGGCTCAGTACTTC.

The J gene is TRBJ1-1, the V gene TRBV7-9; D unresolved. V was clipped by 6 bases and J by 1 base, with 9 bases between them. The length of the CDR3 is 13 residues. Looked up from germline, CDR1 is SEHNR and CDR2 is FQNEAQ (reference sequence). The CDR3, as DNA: TGTGCCAGCAGTCCTGATTCGAACACTGAAGCTTTCTTT. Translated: CASSPDSNTEAFF. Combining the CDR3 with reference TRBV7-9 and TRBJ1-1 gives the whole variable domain DTGVSQNPRHKITKRGQNVTFRCDPISEHNRLYWYRQTLGQGPEFLTYFQNEAQLEKSRLLSDRFSAERPKGSFSTLEIQRTEQGDSAMYLCASSPDSNTEAFFGQGTRLTVV.

The CDR3 DNA reads TGTGCCAGCAGCTTAGTAAGGGACCAGCCCCAGCATTTT. Its protein is CASSLVRDQPQHF. The chain carries TRBV11-2 and TRBJ1-5; maybe TRBD1 (5 bases). Germline V CDR1 and CDR2: SGHAT, FQNNGV. CDR3 length: 13 residues. The ends were cut back, 1 base at V and 7 bases at J, with 8 bases in the middle.

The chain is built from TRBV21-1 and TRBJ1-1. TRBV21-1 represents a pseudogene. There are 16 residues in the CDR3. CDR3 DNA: TGTGCCAGCAGCAAATTCTCTGGGGACCTGAACACTGAAGCTTTCTTT. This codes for CASSKFSGDLNTEAFF.